The source of this T cell receptor beta chain is a study of CD8 T cells in ankylosing spondylitis. Study-level results: In ankylosing spondylitis blood, a motif of roughly 8 highly homologous TCR beta variants appeared characteristic. Disease-linked clones were reportedly significantly enriched in matched ankylosing spondylitis synovial fluid.

The germline V gene encodes CDR1 LGHNA and CDR2 YSLEER. The V gene lost 4 bases and the J gene lost 1 base, with 14 bases spanning the gap. CDR3 size: 16 residues. The table lists this clonotype with a few counts. Its antigen remains unknown. TCRdb analysed the 5' RACE reads with MiXCR anew, one entry per CDR3 protein. This sample yields about 220,000 distinct CDR3 sequences, of which just under 7.5% are seen a single time; approximately 15% belongs to the top ten. This sequence was found in a male donor with ankylosing spondylitis. The chain links TRBV4-3 to TRBJ2-4; possible D gene TRBD2, 5 bases. Sequences were obtained from blood, either unsorted or a sorted T cell fraction (not recorded which). CDR3 nucleotide sequence: TGCGCCAGCAGCCGGCTGTACGGGAAGGCCAAAAACATTCAGTACTTC. It is translated as CASSRLYGKAKNIQYF.